The next 14 T cell receptor beta chains were all read from a single sample in a study of T-cell reconstitution after alpha-beta-depleted transplantation in children. TCRbeta library preparation incorporated unique molecular identifiers. TCRdb re-analysed the PCR reads in MiXCR, keeping a single row per CDR3 protein. Of about 360,000 distinct CDR3 sequences in the sample, about an eighth were seen once. Sample: PBMCs, taken from the stem cell graft. These TCRs come from a human donor who donated a stem cell graft to a child with Fanconi anemia.

This clonotype turned up a few times. The chain combines TRBV2 with TRBJ1-2, with TRBD1 as a possible D gene (5 bases). CDR1 is SNHLY and CDR2 is FYNNEI in the germline V gene. The CDR3 consists of 12 residues. V was trimmed by 8 bases and J by 7 bases, leaving 14 bases between them. The CDR3 region is CASGGTATGYTF. The CDR3 bases are TGTGCCAGCGGTGGGACGGCTACTGGCTACACCTTC.

This clonotype was seen repeatedly, ten times or more. The CDR3 DNA sequence: TGTGCCAGCAGCTTCCTTCGCGGGGGGCCGGGCAATGAGCAGTTCTTC. Translating it yields CASSFLRGGPGNEQFF. This sequence joins TRBV13 and TRBJ2-1, with 8 bases lining up with TRBD2. Germline-derived CDR1 and CDR2 are PRHDT and FYEKMQ (reference sequence). The CDR3 totals 16 residues. V dropped 3 bases and J dropped 6; count of bases not matched to a gene: 10.

J is TRBJ1-1 and V is TRBV2, with D unclear. The CDR3 has 14 residues. V lost 4 bases and J lost 0, with 9 bases in between. Germline V gene lookup returns CDR1 SNHLY and CDR2 FYNNEI. The CDR3, as DNA: TGTGCCAGCAGTGGAGAGTTACTGAACACTGAAGCTTTCTTT. Translating gives CASSGELLNTEAFF.

The chain joins TRBV7-6 to TRBJ1-3; D call uncertain. The germline V and J ends were trimmed by 1 base and 0 bases, with 13 bases remaining between them. This CDR3 contains 17 residues. Per germline, CDR1 SGHVS and CDR2 FNYEAQ. The CDR3 reads CASSLEIGLSSGNTIYF. CDR3 nucleotides: TGTGCCAGCAGCTTAGAAATAGGTCTAAGCTCTGGAAACACCATATATTTT.

This sequence joins TRBV20-1 and TRBJ2-1, with a weak D call TRBD2 (5 bases). The CDR3 is made up of 16 amino acids. Germline values: CDR1 DFQATT, CDR2 SNEGSKA (reference sequence). V was cut by 5 bases and J by 0 bases, with 17 bases left in between. Here the CDR3 DNA reads TGCAGTGCTGTGGAGGACGGGCTAAGCTCCTACAATGAGCAGTTCTTC. Encoded protein: CSAVEDGLSSYNEQFF.

The chain uses TRBV5-1 and TRBJ1-1; D is undetermined. Germline-derived CDR1 and CDR2 are SGHRS and YFSETQ. The CDR3 sequence is 16 residues long. V shed 4 bases and J shed 1 base, with 17 bases lying between them. The CDR3 loop is CASSPLGGRENTEAFF. CDR3 nucleotide sequence: TGCGCCAGCAGCCCCCTCGGCGGGAGGGAGAACACTGAAGCTTTCTTT.

This clonotype has ten or more counts. V and J are TRBV30 and TRBJ2-2; no reliable D call. From germline, CDR1 is GTSNPN and CDR2 SVGIG (reference sequence). The CDR3 is 13 residues long. V lost 0 bases, J lost 5 bases, and 7 bases lay in between. The CDR3: CAWSVSQTGELFF. The CDR3 DNA reads as TGTGCCTGGAGTGTATCTCAGACCGGGGAGCTGTTTTTT.

This clonotype was detected ten times or more. The chain combines TRBV6-5 with TRBJ1-5; no clear D. Per the germline V gene, CDR1 is MNHEY and CDR2 is SVGAGI. V was clipped by 2 bases and J by 9 bases, with 11 bases between them. This CDR3 region has 13 residues. CDR3 DNA: TGTGCCAGCAGTTACGGGGTCTCCCGGCCCCAGCATTTT. Translating gives CASSYGVSRPQHF.

V and J are TRBV4-1 and TRBJ2-7, with a tentative D call TRBD2 (6 bases). This CDR3 region has 16 residues. Trimming took off 0 bases at V and 2 bases at J, with 14 bases between the two ends. Germline V CDR1 and CDR2: MGHRA, YSYEKL. CDR3: CASSQDSGDSTYEQYF. CDR3 coding DNA: TGCGCCAGCAGCCAAGATTCGGGAGACAGCACCTACGAGCAGTACTTC.

The chain is built from TRBV3-1 and TRBJ1-2; 9 bases line up with TRBD1. Germline CDR1 is LGHDT and CDR2 is YNNKEL (reference sequence). V gave up 0 bases and J gave up 4 bases; unmatched junction bases: 3. This CDR3 is built from 15 residues. The CDR3 sequence is CASSQETGGVYGYTF. The CDR3, as DNA: TGTGCCAGCAGCCAAGAAACAGGGGGCGTCTATGGCTACACCTTC.

This clonotype was seen at least ten times. The chain combines TRBV10-3 with TRBJ1-1; possible D gene TRBD1, 5 bases. The CDR3 is made up of 13 amino acids. V was shortened by 10 bases and J by 5 bases, with 17 bases between the two germline ends. Germline loops: CDR1 ENHRY, CDR2 SYGVKD. CDR3 amino acids: CATRGIGGTEAFF. CDR3 DNA sequence: TGTGCCACCCGCGGCATTGGGGGGACTGAAGCTTTCTTT.

In regard to this clonotype: A single base separates this from a much larger clone, so it may be a read error. V gene TRBV6-1 combines with J gene TRBJ2-3; D is undetermined. With 2 bases removed from V and 6 bases from J, the gap between germline ends came to 3 bases. The CDR3 runs to 11 residues. Germline assignment: CDR1 MNHNS and CDR2 SASEGT. CDR3 region: CASSEMDTQYF. CDR3 DNA: TGTGCCAGCAGTGAAATGGATACGCAGTATTTT.

This clonotype has ten or more counts. V gene TRBV7-9 combines with J gene TRBJ2-7; D is possibly TRBD1 (6 bases). CDR1 is SEHNR, CDR2 FQNEAQ, per germline (reference sequence). V was clipped by 4 bases and J by 2 bases, with 9 bases between them. The CDR3 consists of 13 residues. The DNA of the CDR3 is TGTGCCAGCAGCTCTTCAGGGGCCTACGAGCAGTACGTC. This encodes CASSSSGAYEQYV.

This clonotype was observed many times. The chain employs TRBV4-3 and TRBJ2-7; D call uncertain. Germline values: CDR1 LGHNA, CDR2 YSLEER. The CDR3 covers 14 residues. V was trimmed by 0 bases and J by 4 bases, leaving 10 bases between them. For the CDR3, the DNA is TGCGCCAGCAGCCAAGAATTCGGAACTTACGAGCAGTACTTC. Its protein is CASSQEFGTYEQYF.